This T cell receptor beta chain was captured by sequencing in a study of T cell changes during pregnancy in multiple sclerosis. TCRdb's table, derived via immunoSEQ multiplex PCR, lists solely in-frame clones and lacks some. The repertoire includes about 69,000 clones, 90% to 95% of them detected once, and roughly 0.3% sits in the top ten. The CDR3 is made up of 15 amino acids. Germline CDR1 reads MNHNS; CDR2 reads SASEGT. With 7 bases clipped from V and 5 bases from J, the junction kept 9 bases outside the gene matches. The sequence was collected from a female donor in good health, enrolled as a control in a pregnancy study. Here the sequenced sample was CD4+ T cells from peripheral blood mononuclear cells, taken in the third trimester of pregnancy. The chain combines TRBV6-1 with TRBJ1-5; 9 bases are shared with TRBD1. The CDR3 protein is CASIDRGQGYQPQHF. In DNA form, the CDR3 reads TGTGCCAGCATAGATAGGGGACAGGGTTATCAGCCCCAGCATTTT.